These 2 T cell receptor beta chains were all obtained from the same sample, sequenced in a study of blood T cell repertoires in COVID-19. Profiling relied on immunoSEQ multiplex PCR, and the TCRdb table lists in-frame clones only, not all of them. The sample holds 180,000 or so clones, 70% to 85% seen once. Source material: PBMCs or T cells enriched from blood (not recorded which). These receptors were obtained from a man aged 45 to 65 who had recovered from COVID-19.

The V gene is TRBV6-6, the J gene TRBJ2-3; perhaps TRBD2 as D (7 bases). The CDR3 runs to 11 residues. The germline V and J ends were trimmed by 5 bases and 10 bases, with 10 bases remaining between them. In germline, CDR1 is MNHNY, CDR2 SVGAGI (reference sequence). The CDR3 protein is CASSRGGAQYF. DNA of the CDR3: TGTGCCAGCAGTAGGGGGGGGGCGCAGTATTTT.

The CDR3 nucleotides read TGTGCCTGGAGTGGTCCTGCGCAGGGGCGCCGCGAGCAGTACTTC. Amino acids: CAWSGPAQGRREQYF. The genes are TRBV30 and TRBJ2-7; TRBD1 might be the D (6 bases). Looked up from germline, CDR1 is GTSNPN and CDR2 is SVGIG (reference sequence). V was clipped by 1 base and J by 6 bases, with 19 bases between them. The CDR3 is 15 amino acids. The variable domain in full, completed from reference TRBV30 and TRBJ2-7, reads SQTIHQWPATLVQPVGSPLSLECTVEGTSNPNLYWYRQAAGRGLQLLFYSVGIGQISSEVPQNLSASRPQDRQFILSSKKLLLSDSGFYLCAWSGPAQGRREQYFGPGTRLTVT.